A single sample gave rise to the 16 T cell receptor beta chains below, sequenced in a study of OX40 agonist ivuxolimab in advanced cancers. Clones were read by immunoSEQ multiplex PCR, and TCRdb kept only the in-frame ones, dropping some. The sample has 60,000 to 70,000 clones; 75% to 90% are singletons. The sample in question was CD4+ or CD8+ T cells sorted from blood, obtained in a trial of the OX40 agonist ivuxolimab. These receptors came from an adult with an advanced solid tumor such as melanoma, head and neck, liver or kidney cancer.

The genes are TRBV28 and TRBJ2-5, with 9 positions matching TRBD2. The closer fit of TRBJ2-7 to the DNA end suggests the J call may be wrong. Germline V lookup: CDR1 MDHEN, CDR2 SYDVKM. This CDR3 spans 16 amino acids. CDR3 DNA: TGTGCCAGCCGTCAGATGTCTAGCGGGAAGTCCCACGAGCAGTACTTC. Translated, it gives CASRQMSSGKSHEQYF.

This chain joins TRBV7-2 and TRBJ2-3; D is possibly TRBD2 (7 bases). V shed 3 bases and J shed 5 bases, with 15 bases lying between them. Germline V CDR1 and CDR2: SGHTA, FQGNSA. The CDR3 loop spans 15 amino acids. Written as DNA, the CDR3 is TGTGCCAGCAGCTTGGGAGGGGGGGCCGGAGATACGCAGTATTTT. Translated, it gives CASSLGGGAGDTQYF.

V usage is TRBV6-6 and J usage is TRBJ1-1, with TRBD1 matching over 7 bases. The germline V gene has CDR1 MNHNY and CDR2 SVGAGI (reference sequence). Trimming took 8 bases from V and 4 from J; bases not matched to a gene: 7. The CDR3 contains 13 residues. For the CDR3, the DNA is TGTGCCAGCTTTCCGACAGGGACCACTGAAGCTTTCTTT. It translates to CASFPTGTTEAFF.

This chain joins TRBV7-9 and TRBJ1-4; D is unresolved. CDR3 length: 14 amino acids. CDR1 SEHNR and CDR2 FQNEAQ come from the germline V gene (reference sequence). V lost 0 bases, J lost 1 base, and 3 bases lay in between. CDR3 loop: CASSLAVTNEKLFF. CDR3 sequence (DNA): TGTGCCAGCAGCTTAGCCGTAACTAATGAAAAACTGTTTTTT.

The chain carries TRBV20-1 and TRBJ2-5, with no clear D. The CDR3 loop spans 11 amino acids. CDR1 and CDR2 from the germline V gene are DFQATT and SNEGSKA (reference sequence). V dropped 7 bases and J dropped 5 bases, with 11 bases sitting between them. The CDR3 coding sequence is TGCAGTGGGGTAACCGGGGAGACCCAGTACTTC. It is translated as CSGVTGETQYF.

The gene calls are TRBV4-3 and TRBJ2-4; tentatively, D is TRBD1 (6 bases). The V and J ends lost 0 bases and 5 bases respectively, with 14 bases between them. This CDR3 contains 16 residues. CDR1 is LGHNA and CDR2 is YSLEER in the germline V gene. In DNA, the CDR3 is TGCGCCAGCAGCCAAGATCTGAGGACAGTACAAAACATTCAGTACTTC. Protein: CASSQDLRTVQNIQYF.

The chain recombines TRBV6-5 with TRBJ2-1; maybe TRBD2 (6 bases). Germline lookup yields CDR1 MNHEY and CDR2 SVGAGI. The CDR3 loop spans 15 amino acids. The V end lost 6 bases, the J end lost 3 bases, and 15 bases lay between the germline ends. The CDR3 nucleotides are TGTGCCAGCAGCATGACGGGACTGGGCTACAATGAGCAGTTCTTC. This sequence encodes CASSMTGLGYNEQFF.

The chain recombines TRBV7-2 with TRBJ2-7; perhaps TRBD1 as D (6 bases). Between the trimmed V and J ends, which lost 4 bases and 2 bases, there was a span of 15 bases. This CDR3 has 15 residues. Germline CDR1 is SGHTA and CDR2 is FQGNSA. The CDR3 DNA follows: TGTGCCAGCAGCTCCCAGGACAGTATTCCCTACGAGCAGTACTTC. Translated, it gives CASSSQDSIPYEQYF.

The chain's CDR3 is CASSMETTEAFF. The CDR3 DNA reads TGTGCCAGTAGTATGGAGACAACTGAAGCTTTCTTT. The chain combines TRBV19 with TRBJ1-1; D not resolved. The CDR3 totals 12 residues. CDR1 and CDR2 from the germline V gene are LNHDA and SQIVND (reference sequence). V was clipped by 3 bases and J by 5 bases, with 7 bases between them.

The chain has TRBV5-4 and TRBJ2-2, with TRBD1 matching over 7 bases. The CDR3 totals 14 residues. Germline V gene data show CDR1 as SGHNT and CDR2 as YYREEE (reference sequence). The junction had 4 bases not matched to a gene; V was cut back by 1 base and J by 7 bases. The CDR3 loop is CASSLKQGIGELFF. CDR3 nucleotide sequence: TGTGCCAGCAGCTTGAAACAGGGGATCGGGGAGCTGTTTTTT.

The chain combines TRBV7-3 with TRBJ2-7, with D maybe TRBD2 (5 bases). Trimming removed 1 base at V and 3 bases at J, with 13 bases between. The CDR3 consists of 15 residues. Per the germline V gene, CDR1 is SGHTA and CDR2 is FQGTGA. The CDR3 bases are TGTGCCAGCAGCTTAAGGGCCGGGGAGAACTACGAGCAGTACTTC. Translation: CASSLRAGENYEQYF.

The chain links TRBV30 to TRBJ1-1, with 7 bases lining up with TRBD1. Germline CDR1 and CDR2: GTSNPN and SVGIG (reference sequence). The V and J ends lost 0 bases and 2 bases, in that order; junction bases with no gene match: 3. The CDR3 has 14 amino acids. CDR3 loop: CAWSVRGGNTEAFF. Here the CDR3 DNA reads TGTGCCTGGAGTGTCAGGGGGGGTAACACTGAAGCTTTCTTT.

This clone was counted between two and nine times. The genes are TRBV6-1 and TRBJ1-3; D not resolved. Germline assignment: CDR1 MNHNS and CDR2 SASEGT. The CDR3 runs 17 residues. V was clipped by 3 bases and J by 0 bases, with 15 bases between them. For the CDR3, the DNA is TGTGCCAGCAGTGATAGTTTCGCTGTGACCTCTGGAAACACCATATATTTT. Translating it yields CASSDSFAVTSGNTIYF.

The chain couples TRBV29-1 to TRBJ2-7, with TRBD2 identical over 9 bases. Trimming at V came to 6 bases and at J to 7 bases, leaving 10 bases not matched to a gene. The CDR3 totals 13 residues. Germline assignment: CDR1 SQVTM and CDR2 ANQGSEA. This chain's CDR3 is CSVQRVAGEEQYF. CDR3 DNA: TGCAGCGTCCAGCGGGTAGCGGGGGAGGAGCAGTACTTC.

This rearrangement joins TRBV16 to TRBJ2-3; 7 bases fit TRBD1. The CDR3 extends over 14 amino acids. J gave up 5 bases and V 3 bases, and 5 bases lay outside the gene matches. The germline CDR1 and CDR2 sequences are KGHSY and FQNENV. The CDR3 spells CASSHTGVRDTQYF. In DNA, the CDR3 is TGTGCCAGCAGCCATACAGGGGTGAGAGATACGCAGTATTTT.

The V call is TRBV18, the J call TRBJ1-1; TRBD1 is a possible D gene (6 bases). CDR1 and CDR2 from the germline V gene are KGHSH and LQKENI. Trimming took 0 bases from V and 1 from J, leaving 12 bases between them. The length of the CDR3 is 16 residues. The CDR3 sequence: CASSPPGGSKNTEAFF. The DNA for the CDR3 is TGTGCCAGCTCACCACCCGGGGGCAGTAAGAACACTGAAGCTTTCTTT.